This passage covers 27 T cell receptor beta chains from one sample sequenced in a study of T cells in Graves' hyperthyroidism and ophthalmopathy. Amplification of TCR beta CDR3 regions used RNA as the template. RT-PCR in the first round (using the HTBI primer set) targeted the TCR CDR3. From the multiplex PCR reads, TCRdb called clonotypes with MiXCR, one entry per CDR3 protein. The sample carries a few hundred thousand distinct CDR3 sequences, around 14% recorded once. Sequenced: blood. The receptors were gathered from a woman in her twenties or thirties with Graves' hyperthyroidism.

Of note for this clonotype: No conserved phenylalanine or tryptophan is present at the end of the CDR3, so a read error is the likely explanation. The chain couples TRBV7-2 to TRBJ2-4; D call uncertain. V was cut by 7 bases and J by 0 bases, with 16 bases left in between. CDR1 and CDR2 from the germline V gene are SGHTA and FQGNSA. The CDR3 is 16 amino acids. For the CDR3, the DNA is TGTGCCAGCACCAACCCGGCAGAGCTAGCCAAAAACATTCAGTACGTC. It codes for CASTNPAELAKNIQYV.

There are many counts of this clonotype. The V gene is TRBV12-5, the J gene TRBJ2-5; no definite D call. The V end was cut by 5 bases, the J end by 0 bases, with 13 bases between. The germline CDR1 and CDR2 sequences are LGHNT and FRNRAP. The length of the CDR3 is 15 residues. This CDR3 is CASGRPECDQETQYF. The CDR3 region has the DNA TGTGCTAGTGGTCGTCCGGAGTGTGACCAAGAGACCCAGTACTTC. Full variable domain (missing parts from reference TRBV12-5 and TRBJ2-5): DARVTQTPRHKVTEMGQEVTMRCQPILGHNTVFWYRQTMMQGLELLAYFRNRAPLDDSGMPKDRFSAEMPDATLATLKIQPSEPRDSAVYFCASGRPECDQETQYFGPGTRLLVL.

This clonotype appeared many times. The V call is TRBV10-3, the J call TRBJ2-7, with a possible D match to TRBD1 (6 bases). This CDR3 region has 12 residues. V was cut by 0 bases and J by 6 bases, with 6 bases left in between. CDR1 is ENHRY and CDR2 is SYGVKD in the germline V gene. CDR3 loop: CAISESGGEQYF. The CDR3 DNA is TGTGCCATCAGTGAGTCAGGGGGCGAGCAGTACTTC.

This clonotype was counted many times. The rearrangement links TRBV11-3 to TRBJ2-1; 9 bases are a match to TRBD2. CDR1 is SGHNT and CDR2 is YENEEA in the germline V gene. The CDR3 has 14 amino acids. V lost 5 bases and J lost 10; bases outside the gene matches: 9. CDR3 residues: CASSPSGRPGEQFF. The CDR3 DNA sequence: TGTGCCAGCAGCCCGAGCGGGAGGCCCGGAGAGCAGTTCTTC.

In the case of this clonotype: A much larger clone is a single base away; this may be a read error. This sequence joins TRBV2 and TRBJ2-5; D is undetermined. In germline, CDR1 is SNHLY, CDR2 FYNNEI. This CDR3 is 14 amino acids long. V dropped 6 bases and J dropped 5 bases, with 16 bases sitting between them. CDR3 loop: CASRTDPVRETQYF. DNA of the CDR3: TGTGCCAGCAGGACTGACCCAGTCAGGGAGACCCAGTACTTC.

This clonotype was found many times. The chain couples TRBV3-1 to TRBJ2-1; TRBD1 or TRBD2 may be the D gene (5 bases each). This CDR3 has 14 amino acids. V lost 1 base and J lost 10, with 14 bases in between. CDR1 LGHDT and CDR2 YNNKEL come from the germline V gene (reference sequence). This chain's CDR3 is CASSQVHSGTEQFF. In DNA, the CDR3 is TGTGCCAGCAGCCAAGTGCACTCCGGGACCGAGCAGTTCTTC.

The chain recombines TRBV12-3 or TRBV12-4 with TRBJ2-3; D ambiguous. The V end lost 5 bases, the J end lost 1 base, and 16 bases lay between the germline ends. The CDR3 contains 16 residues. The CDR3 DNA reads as TGTGCCAGCAGTCCCCTAGGAGCGCTTGGCACAGATACGCAGTATTTT. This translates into CASSPLGALGTDTQYF.

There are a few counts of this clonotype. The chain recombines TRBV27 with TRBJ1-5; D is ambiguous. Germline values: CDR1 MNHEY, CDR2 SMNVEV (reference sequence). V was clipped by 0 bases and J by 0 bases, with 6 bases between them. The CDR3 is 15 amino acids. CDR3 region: CASSLSADSNQPQHF. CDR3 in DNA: TGTGCCAGCAGTTTATCGGCAGATAGCAATCAGCCCCAGCATTTT.

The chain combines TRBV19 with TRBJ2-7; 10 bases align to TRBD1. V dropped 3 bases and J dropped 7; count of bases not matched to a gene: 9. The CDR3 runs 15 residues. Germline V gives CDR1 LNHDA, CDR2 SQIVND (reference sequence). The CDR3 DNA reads TGTGCCAGTAGTATGGGACAGGGGTCCTGGTGGGAGCAGTACTTC. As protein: CASSMGQGSWWEQYF.

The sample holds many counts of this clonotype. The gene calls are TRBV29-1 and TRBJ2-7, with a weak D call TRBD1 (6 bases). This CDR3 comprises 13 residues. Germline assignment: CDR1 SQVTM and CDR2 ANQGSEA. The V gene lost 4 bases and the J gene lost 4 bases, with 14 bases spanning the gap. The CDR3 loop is CSVGVRGGYEQYF. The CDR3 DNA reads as TGCAGCGTTGGAGTCAGGGGTGGTTACGAGCAGTACTTC.

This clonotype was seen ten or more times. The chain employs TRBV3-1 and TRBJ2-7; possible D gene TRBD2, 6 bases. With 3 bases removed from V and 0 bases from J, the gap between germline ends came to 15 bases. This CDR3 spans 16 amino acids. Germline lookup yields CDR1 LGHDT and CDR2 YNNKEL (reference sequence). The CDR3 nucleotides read TGTGCCAGCAGCCAGGGGACTTCCCCTAGCTCCTACGAGCAGTACTTC. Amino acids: CASSQGTSPSSYEQYF.

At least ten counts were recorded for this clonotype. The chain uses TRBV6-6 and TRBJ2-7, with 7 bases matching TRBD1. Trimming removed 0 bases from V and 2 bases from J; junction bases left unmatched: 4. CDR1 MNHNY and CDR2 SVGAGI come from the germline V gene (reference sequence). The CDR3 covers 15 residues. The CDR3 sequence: CASSYSAGGTYEQYF. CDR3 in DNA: TGTGCCAGCAGTTACTCGGCAGGGGGAACCTACGAGCAGTACTTC.

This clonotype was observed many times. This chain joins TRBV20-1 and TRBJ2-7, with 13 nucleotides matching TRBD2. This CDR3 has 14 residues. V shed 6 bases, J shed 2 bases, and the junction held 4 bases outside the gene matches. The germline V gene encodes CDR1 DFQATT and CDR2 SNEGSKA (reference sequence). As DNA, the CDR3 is TGCAGTGCGCTACTAGCGGGAGGGCCCTACGAGCAGTACTTC. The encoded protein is CSALLAGGPYEQYF.

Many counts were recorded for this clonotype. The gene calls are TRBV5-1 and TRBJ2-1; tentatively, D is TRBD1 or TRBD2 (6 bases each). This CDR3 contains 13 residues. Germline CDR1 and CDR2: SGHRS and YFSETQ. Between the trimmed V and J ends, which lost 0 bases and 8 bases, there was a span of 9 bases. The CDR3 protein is CASSLVGGDEQFF. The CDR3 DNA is TGCGCCAGCAGCTTGGTCGGGGGCGATGAGCAGTTCTTC.

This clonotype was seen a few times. The DNA for the CDR3 is TGCAGTGCTAGAGATTCGACTAGCGGGAGGCCTTCCATCAACGAGCAGTACTTC. Translating it yields CSARDSTSGRPSINEQYF. The chain is built from TRBV20-1 and TRBJ2-7, with 13 positions matching TRBD2. V gave up 0 bases and J gave up 5 bases; unmatched junction bases: 13. Germline assignment: CDR1 DFQATT and CDR2 SNEGSKA (reference sequence). CDR3 length equals 18 residues.

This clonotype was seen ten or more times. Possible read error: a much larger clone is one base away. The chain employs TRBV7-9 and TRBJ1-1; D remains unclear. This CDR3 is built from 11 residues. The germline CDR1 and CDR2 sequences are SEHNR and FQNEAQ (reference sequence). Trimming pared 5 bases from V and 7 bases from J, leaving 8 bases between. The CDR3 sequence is CASSQGSEAFF. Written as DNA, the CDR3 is TGTGCCAGCAGCCAAGGCAGTGAAGCTTTCTTT.

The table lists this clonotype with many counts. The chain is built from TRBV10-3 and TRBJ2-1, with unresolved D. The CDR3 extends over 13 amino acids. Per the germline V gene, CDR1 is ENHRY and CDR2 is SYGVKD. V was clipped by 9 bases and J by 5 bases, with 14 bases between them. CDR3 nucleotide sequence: TGTGCCATGAGTTCAGAGATCCACAATGAGCAGTTCTTC. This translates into CAMSSEIHNEQFF.

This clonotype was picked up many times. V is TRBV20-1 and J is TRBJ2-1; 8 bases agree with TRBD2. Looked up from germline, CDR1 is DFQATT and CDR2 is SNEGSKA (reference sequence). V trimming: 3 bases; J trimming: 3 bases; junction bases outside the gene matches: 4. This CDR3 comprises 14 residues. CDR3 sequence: CSASGLAGYNEQFF. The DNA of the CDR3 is TGCAGTGCTAGTGGTCTAGCGGGCTACAATGAGCAGTTCTTC.

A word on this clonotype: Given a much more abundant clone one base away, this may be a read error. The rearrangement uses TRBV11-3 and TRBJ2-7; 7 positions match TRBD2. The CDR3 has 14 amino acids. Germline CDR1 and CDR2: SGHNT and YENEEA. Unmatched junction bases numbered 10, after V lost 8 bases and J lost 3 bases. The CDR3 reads CASGRGRLGYEQYF. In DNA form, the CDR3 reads TGTGCCAGCGGCCGCGGGAGACTGGGCTACGAGCAGTACTTC.

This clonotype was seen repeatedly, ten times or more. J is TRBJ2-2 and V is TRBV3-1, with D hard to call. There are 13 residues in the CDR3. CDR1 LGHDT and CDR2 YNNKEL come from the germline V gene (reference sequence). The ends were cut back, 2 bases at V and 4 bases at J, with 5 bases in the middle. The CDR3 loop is CASSQLTTGELFF. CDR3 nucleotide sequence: TGTGCCAGCAGCCAACTAACCACCGGGGAGCTGTTTTTT. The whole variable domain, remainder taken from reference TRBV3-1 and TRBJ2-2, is DTAVSQTPKYLVTQMGNDKSIKCEQNLGHDTMYWYKQDSKKFLKIMFSYNNKELIINETVPNRFSPKSPDKAHLNLHINSLELGDSAVYFCASSQLTTGELFFGEGSRLTVL.

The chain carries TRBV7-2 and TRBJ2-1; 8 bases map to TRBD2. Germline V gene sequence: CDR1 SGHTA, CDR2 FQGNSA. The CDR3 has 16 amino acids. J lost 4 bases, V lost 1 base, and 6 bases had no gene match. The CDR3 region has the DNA TGTGCCAGCAGCTTAGTCCCGGGAGGGCCTTACAATGAGCAGTTCTTC. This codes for CASSLVPGGPYNEQFF. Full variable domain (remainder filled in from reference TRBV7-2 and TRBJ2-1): GAGVSQSPSNKVTEKGKDVELRCDPISGHTALYWYRQSLGQGLEFLIYFQGNSAPDKSGLPSDRFSAERTGGSVSTLTIQRTQQEDSAVYLCASSLVPGGPYNEQFFGPGTRLTVL.

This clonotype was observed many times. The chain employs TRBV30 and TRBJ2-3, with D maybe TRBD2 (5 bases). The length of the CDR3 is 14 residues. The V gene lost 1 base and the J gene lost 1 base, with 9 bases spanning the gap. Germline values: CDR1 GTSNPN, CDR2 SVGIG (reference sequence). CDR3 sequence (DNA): TGTGCCTGGAGTGCAGCGGTTGGCACAGATACGCAGTATTTT. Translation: CAWSAAVGTDTQYF.

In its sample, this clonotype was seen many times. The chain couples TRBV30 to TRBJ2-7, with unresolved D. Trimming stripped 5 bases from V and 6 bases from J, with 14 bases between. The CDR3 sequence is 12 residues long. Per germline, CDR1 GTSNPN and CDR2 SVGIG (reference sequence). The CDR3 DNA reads TGTGCCTGGGGCAGGTCGATCGCCGAGCAGTACTTC. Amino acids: CAWGRSIAEQYF.

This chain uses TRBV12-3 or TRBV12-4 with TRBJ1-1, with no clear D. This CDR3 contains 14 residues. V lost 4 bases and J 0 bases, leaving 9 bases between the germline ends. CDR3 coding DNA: TGTGCCAGCAGTTGGACCCCTTTGAACACTGAAGCTTTCTTT. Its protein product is CASSWTPLNTEAFF.

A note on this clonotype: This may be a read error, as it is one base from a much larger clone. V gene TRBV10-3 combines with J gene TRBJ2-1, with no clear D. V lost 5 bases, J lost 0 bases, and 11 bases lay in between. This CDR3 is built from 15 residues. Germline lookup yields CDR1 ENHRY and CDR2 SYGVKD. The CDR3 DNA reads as TGTGCCATCAGTTACGGCCGGAGCTCCTACAATGAGCAGTTCTTC. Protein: CAISYGRSSYNEQFF.

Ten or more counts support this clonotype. CDR3 protein: CAWSVSGSGHRNEKLFF. The CDR3 bases are TGTGCCTGGAGTGTATCGGGTTCCGGACATCGGAATGAAAAACTGTTTTTT. This rearrangement joins TRBV30 to TRBJ1-4; the D gene is possibly TRBD1 (5 bases). Trimming removed 0 bases at V and 5 bases at J, with 19 bases between. From germline, CDR1 is GTSNPN and CDR2 SVGIG (reference sequence). The CDR3 loop spans 17 amino acids.

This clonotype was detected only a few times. For the CDR3, the DNA is TGTGCCAGCAGCTCACAGGGGATCGGGGAGCTGTTTTTT. Translated, it gives CASSSQGIGELFF. The gene calls are TRBV7-9 and TRBJ2-2, with 7 positions matching TRBD1. CDR3 size: 13 residues. V shed 4 bases and J 7 bases; nucleotides not matched to a gene: 3. CDR1 SEHNR and CDR2 FQNEAQ come from the germline V gene (reference sequence).